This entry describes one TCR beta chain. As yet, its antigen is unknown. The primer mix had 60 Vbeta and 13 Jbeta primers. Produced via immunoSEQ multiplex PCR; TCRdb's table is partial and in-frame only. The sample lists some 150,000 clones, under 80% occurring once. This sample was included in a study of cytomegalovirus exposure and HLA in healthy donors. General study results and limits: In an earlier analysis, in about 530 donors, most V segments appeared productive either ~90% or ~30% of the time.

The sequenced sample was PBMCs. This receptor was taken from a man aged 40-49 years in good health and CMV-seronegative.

CDR3 DNA: TGTGCCAGCAGTTTAAGCAGGGGGCAAGGACAGCCCCAGCATTTT. It is translated as CASSLSRGQGQPQHF. This chain uses TRBV28 with TRBJ1-5, with 8 bases identical to TRBD1. Germline V gene data show CDR1 as MDHEN and CDR2 as SYDVKM. The V segment lost 2 bases and the J segment 7 bases; nucleotides outside the gene matches: 7. The CDR3 runs 15 residues.